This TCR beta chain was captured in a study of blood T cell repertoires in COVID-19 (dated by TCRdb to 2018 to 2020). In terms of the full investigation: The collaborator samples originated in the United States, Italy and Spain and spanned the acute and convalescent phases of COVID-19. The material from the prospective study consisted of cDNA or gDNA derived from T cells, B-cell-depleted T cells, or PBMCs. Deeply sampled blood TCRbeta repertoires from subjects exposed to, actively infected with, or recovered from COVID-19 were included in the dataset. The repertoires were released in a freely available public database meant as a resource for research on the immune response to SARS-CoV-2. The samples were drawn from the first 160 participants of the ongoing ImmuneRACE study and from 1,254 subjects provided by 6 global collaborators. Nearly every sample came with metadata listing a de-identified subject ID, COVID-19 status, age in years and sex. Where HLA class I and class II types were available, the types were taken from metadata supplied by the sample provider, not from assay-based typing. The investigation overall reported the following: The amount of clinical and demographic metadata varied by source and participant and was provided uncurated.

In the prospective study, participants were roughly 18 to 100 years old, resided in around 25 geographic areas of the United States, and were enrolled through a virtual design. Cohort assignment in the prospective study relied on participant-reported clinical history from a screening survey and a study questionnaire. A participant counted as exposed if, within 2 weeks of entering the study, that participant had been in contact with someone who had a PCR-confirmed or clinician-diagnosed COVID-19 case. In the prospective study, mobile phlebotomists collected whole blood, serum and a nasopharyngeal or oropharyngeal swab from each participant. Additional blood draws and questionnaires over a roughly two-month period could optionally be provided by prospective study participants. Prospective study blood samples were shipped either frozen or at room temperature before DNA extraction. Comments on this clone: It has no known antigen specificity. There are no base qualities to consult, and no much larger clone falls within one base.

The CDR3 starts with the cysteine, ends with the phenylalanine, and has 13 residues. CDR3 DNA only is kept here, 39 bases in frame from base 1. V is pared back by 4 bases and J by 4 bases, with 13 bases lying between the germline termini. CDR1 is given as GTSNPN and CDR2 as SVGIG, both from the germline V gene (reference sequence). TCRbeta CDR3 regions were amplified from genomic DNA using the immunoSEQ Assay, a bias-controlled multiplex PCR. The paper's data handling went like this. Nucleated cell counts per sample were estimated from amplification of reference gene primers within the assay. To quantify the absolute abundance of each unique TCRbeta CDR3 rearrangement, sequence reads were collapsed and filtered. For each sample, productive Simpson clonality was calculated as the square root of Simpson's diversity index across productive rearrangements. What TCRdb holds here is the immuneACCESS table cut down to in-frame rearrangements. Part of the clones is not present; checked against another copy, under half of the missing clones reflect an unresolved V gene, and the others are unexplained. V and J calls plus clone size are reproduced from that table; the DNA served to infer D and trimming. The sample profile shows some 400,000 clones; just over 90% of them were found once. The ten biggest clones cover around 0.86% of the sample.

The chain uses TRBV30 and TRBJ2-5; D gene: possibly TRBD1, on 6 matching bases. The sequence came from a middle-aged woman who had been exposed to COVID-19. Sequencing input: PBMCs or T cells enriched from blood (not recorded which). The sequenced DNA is TGTGCCTGGACACTACAGGGATCAGAGACCCAGTACTTC. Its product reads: CAWTLQGSETQYF.